A single sample is the source of the 18 T cell receptor beta chains below, sequenced in a study of blood T cells in healthy people across ages. Sample-barcoded 5' priming and a J-beta primer mix drove a second PCR of roughly 6 to 12 cycles. TCRdb analysed the 5' RACE reads with MiXCR anew, one entry per CDR3 protein. The sample holds around 850,000 distinct CDR3 sequences; under 40% are singletons and the top ten take 10% to 15%. Sequences were obtained from blood. All receptors derive from a man younger than 30 in good health.

The chain joins TRBV12-3 or TRBV12-4 to TRBJ2-3; TRBD2 might be the D (6 bases). Trimming cost V 5 bases and J 9 bases, with 21 bases left between them. This CDR3 spans 15 amino acids. CDR3 residues: CASSPGLPLVETQYF. In nucleotides, the CDR3 is TGTGCCAGCAGTCCGGGACTGCCCCTGGTGGAAACGCAGTATTTT.

Here the CDR3 reads CASSLRTGQGIANYGYTF. In nucleotides, the CDR3 is TGTGCCAGCAGTTTACGGACGGGACAGGGCATAGCTAACTATGGCTACACCTTC. The rearrangement uses TRBV27 and TRBJ1-2, with TRBD1 matching 9 bases. Germline V gives CDR1 MNHEY, CDR2 SMNVEV (reference sequence). There are 18 residues in the CDR3. Trimming removed 2 bases from V and 0 bases from J; junction bases left unmatched: 10.

This clonotype was seen a single time. The chain is built from TRBV5-6 and TRBJ1-2, with D maybe TRBD1 (5 bases). CDR1 is SGHDT, CDR2 YYEEEE, per germline. The CDR3 is made up of 14 amino acids. The CDR3 bases are TGTGTCAGTCTGCCACGGGGGAACCTCTATGGCTACACCTTC. Its translation: CVSLPRGNLYGYTF. The full variable domain, with the rest looked up from reference TRBV5-6 and TRBJ1-2, is DAGVTQSPTHLIKTRGQQVTLRCSPKSGHDTVSWYQQALGQGPQFIFQYYEEEERQRGNFPDRFSGHQFPNYSSELNVNALLLGDSALYLCVSLPRGNLYGYTFGSGTRLTVV.

This clonotype was found a few times. The chain joins TRBV20-1 to TRBJ1-1; 10 bases line up with TRBD1. The CDR3 extends over 16 amino acids. CDR1 and CDR2 from the germline V gene are DFQATT and SNEGSKA (reference sequence). Trimming at V came to 0 bases and at J to 6 bases, leaving 10 bases not matched to a gene. In DNA, the CDR3 is TGCAGTGCTAGAGATCTCCGACAGGGGGCAGTGGCTGAAGCTTTCTTT. This translates into CSARDLRQGAVAEAFF.

As to this clonotype: A much bigger clone sits one base away, suggesting this may be a read error. The DNA of the CDR3 is TGCGCCAGCAGCTTGGCCCCAGGGGGCCCGTCCTACAATGAGCAGTTCTTC. It yields the protein CASSLAPGGPSYNEQFF. This chain uses TRBV5-1 with TRBJ2-1; the match to TRBD1 covers 8 bases. This CDR3 spans 17 amino acids. The J segment lost 1 base and the V segment lost 0 bases, leaving 6 bases of the junction unmatched. The germline V gene encodes CDR1 SGHRS and CDR2 YFSETQ.

This clonotype was observed a few times. The genes are TRBV20-1 and TRBJ2-5, with 8 bases lining up with TRBD1. This CDR3 has 14 amino acids. The V segment lost 5 bases and the J segment 5 bases; nucleotides outside the gene matches: 10. CDR1 is DFQATT and CDR2 is SNEGSKA in the germline V gene (reference sequence). The CDR3 loop reads CSASRQGLYETQYF. CDR3 bases: TGCAGTGCTTCCCGACAGGGGCTATATGAGACCCAGTACTTC.

Comments on this clonotype: A read error is possible here, since a much larger clone lies one base away. V gene TRBV6-4 combines with J gene TRBJ2-3; 12 positions match TRBD2. The CDR3 runs to 15 residues. V trimming: 5 bases; J trimming: 2 bases; junction bases outside the gene matches: 2. Germline values: CDR1 MRHNA, CDR2 SNTAGT. The CDR3 sequence: CASSRLAGDTDTQYF. The CDR3 DNA sequence: TGTGCCAGCAGTCGACTAGCGGGGGACACAGATACGCAGTATTTT.

This clonotype appeared a single time. This clone may be a read error of a much larger clone one base away. The chain uses TRBV12-3 or TRBV12-4 and TRBJ1-2, with D perhaps TRBD1 (5 bases). V was trimmed by 2 bases and J by 0 bases, leaving 10 bases between them. This CDR3 has 15 amino acids. The CDR3 nucleotides read TGTGCCAGCAGTTTACCGGAGGGGACTAACTATGGCTACACCTTC. This gives the protein CASSLPEGTNYGYTF.

This clonotype has a single count. The V call is TRBV3-1, the J call TRBJ2-1; a weak D match, TRBD1 (6 bases). This CDR3 spans 14 amino acids. CDR1 is LGHDT and CDR2 is YNNKEL in the germline V gene (reference sequence). V was shortened by 4 bases and J by 1 base, with 8 bases between the two germline ends. The CDR3 region has the DNA TGTGCCAGCAGCCGGGGGCGGTCCTACAATGAGCAGTTCTTC. Translated, it gives CASSRGRSYNEQFF.

This clonotype was picked up a small number of times. The chain carries TRBV29-1 and TRBJ2-7; 8 bases are a match to TRBD1. Germline trimming cut 3 bases from V and 7 bases from J; bases unmatched to any gene: 5. This CDR3 region has 12 residues. The germline V gene encodes CDR1 SQVTM and CDR2 ANQGSEA. Here the CDR3 DNA reads TGCAGCGTTGATTCGACAGGGGATGAGCAGTACTTC. This translates into CSVDSTGDEQYF.

Regarding this clonotype: An end of the junction does not agree with germline; a read error may underlie this. The chain couples TRBV6-2 or TRBV6-3 to TRBJ2-2; possible D gene TRBD1, 6 bases. Germline V gives CDR1 MNHEY, CDR2 SVGEGT. The CDR3 sequence is 13 residues long. CDR3 in DNA: TGTACCAGCAGTTACAGGGACACCGGGGAGCTGTTTTTT. The encoded protein is CTSSYRDTGELFF.

This clonotype has a count of ten or more. CDR3 residues: CASSDTGSNQPQHF. The DNA for the CDR3 is TGTGCCAGCAGCGACACAGGGAGCAATCAGCCCCAGCATTTT. This chain joins TRBV7-9 and TRBJ1-5; TRBD1 is a possible D gene (6 bases). V lost 5 bases, J lost 1 base, and 9 bases lay in between. Germline CDR1 and CDR2: SEHNR and FQNEAQ (reference sequence). This CDR3 region has 14 residues.

This clonotype came up many times. This chain connects TRBV20-1 to TRBJ2-3, with no clear D. Trimming shortened V by 4 bases and J by 1 base, and 6 bases separated the two germline ends. CDR1 and CDR2 (germline): DFQATT, SNEGSKA (reference sequence). The CDR3 totals 12 residues. In DNA form, the CDR3 reads TGCAGTGCTATGATGCGCACAGATACGCAGTATTTT. Its translation: CSAMMRTDTQYF.

Concerning this clonotype: The junction and the germline gene differ at one end; a read error may be behind it. In nucleotides, the CDR3 is TGCGCCAGCTCCGAGACTAGCGGGGGGGCAGAGTCCTACGAGCGGTACTTC. This sequence encodes CASSETSGGAESYERYF. The gene calls are TRBV5-1 and TRBJ2-7; 14 bases match TRBD2. CDR1 and CDR2 (germline): SGHRS, YFSETQ. This CDR3 comprises 17 residues.

This sequence joins TRBV7-2 and TRBJ2-5; unclear D gene. CDR3 length equals 13 residues. The germline CDR1 and CDR2 sequences are SGHTA and FQGNSA. V lost 7 bases and J 4 bases, leaving 13 bases between the germline ends. As DNA, the CDR3 is TGTGCCAGCACCTCAGGCGTCCGAGAGACCCAGTACTTC. Its protein is CASTSGVRETQYF. Full variable domain (rest looked up from reference TRBV7-2 and TRBJ2-5): GAGVSQSPSNKVTEKGKDVELRCDPISGHTALYWYRQSLGQGLEFLIYFQGNSAPDKSGLPSDRFSAERTGGSVSTLTIQRTQQEDSAVYLCASTSGVRETQYFGPGTRLLVL.

This clonotype has only a few counts. The chain is built from TRBV2 and TRBJ2-3; D gene unclear. V lost 2 bases and J 3 bases, leaving 9 bases between the germline ends. CDR1 SNHLY and CDR2 FYNNEI come from the germline V gene. The length of the CDR3 is 14 residues. This CDR3 reads CASSELRSTDTQYF. CDR3 nucleotide sequence: TGTGCCAGCAGTGAACTTCGGTCGACAGATACGCAGTATTTT.

This chain connects TRBV10-3 to TRBJ2-3, with D tentatively TRBD2 (6 bases). The V and J ends lost 8 bases and 1 base respectively, with 13 bases between them. CDR3 length: 14 amino acids. The germline V gene encodes CDR1 ENHRY and CDR2 SYGVKD. The CDR3 DNA reads TGTGCCATCGGGTTAGCTAGCGGCACAGATACGCAGTATTTT. Amino acid sequence: CAIGLASGTDTQYF.

Regarding this clonotype: At one of its ends the junction is not consistent with the germline gene, which may arise from a read error. DNA for the CDR3: TGCGCCGGCAGCTTCCCGCCAGCGCCTTACAATGAGCAGTTCTTC. Its translation: CAGSFPPAPYNEQFF. The chain links TRBV5-1 to TRBJ2-1; D not certain. This CDR3 region has 15 residues. CDR1 SGHRS and CDR2 YFSETQ come from the germline V gene.